These 4 T cell receptor beta chains originate from one sample sequenced in a study of T cells after yellow fever vaccination. MiXCR, applied by TCRdb to the 5' RACE reads, yields one record per CDR3 protein. The repertoire consists of fewer than 450,000 distinct CDR3 sequences, with under 14% occurring once and the leading ten covering around 19%. The starting material was PBMCs, obtained on the day of the first yellow fever vaccination. Receptor source: a man between 18 and 35 years old who received the YFV17D yellow fever vaccine.

This clonotype turned up a few times. The genes are TRBV5-8 and TRBJ1-6; weak D call: TRBD1 (5 bases). The CDR3 runs 14 residues. Trimming stripped 4 bases from V and 9 bases from J, with 14 bases between. The germline gives CDR1 SGHTS, CDR2 YDEGEE. CDR3 loop: CASSEGLKGSPLHF. In DNA, the CDR3 is TGTGCCAGCAGCGAGGGACTTAAAGGTTCACCCCTCCACTTT.

The V and J genes are TRBV5-1 and TRBJ2-5; 10 nucleotides match TRBD2. After removal of 4 bases from V and 5 bases from J, the junction contained 5 bases not matched to a gene. CDR3 length equals 14 residues. The germline V gene encodes CDR1 SGHRS and CDR2 YFSETQ. Here the CDR3 reads CASSPGTSAETQYF. In DNA, the CDR3 is TGCGCCAGCAGCCCCGGGACTAGCGCCGAGACCCAGTACTTC.

This clonotype has just a few counts. The chain links TRBV5-1 to TRBJ2-5, with 7 bases aligning to TRBD1. This CDR3 has 14 amino acids. CDR1 and CDR2 (germline): SGHRS, YFSETQ. J gave up 4 bases and V 3 bases, and 6 bases lay outside the gene matches. The CDR3 bases are TGCGCCAGCAGCTGGGACAGTGGAGCAGAGACCCAGTACTTC. It yields the protein CASSWDSGAETQYF.

The genes are TRBV7-9 and TRBJ2-3; 8 bases agree with TRBD1. CDR3 length: 15 amino acids. Trimming removed 5 bases from V and 6 bases from J; junction bases left unmatched: 10. Germline V gene lookup returns CDR1 SEHNR and CDR2 FQNEAQ (reference sequence). The CDR3 bases are TGTGCCAGCAGCCACCGGACAGGGACGTCCGATACGCAGTATTTT. This sequence encodes CASSHRTGTSDTQYF. The full variable domain, its missing parts supplied by reference TRBV7-9 and TRBJ2-3, is DTGVSQNPRHKITKRGQNVTFRCDPISEHNRLYWYRQTLGQGPEFLTYFQNEAQLEKSRLLSDRFSAERPKGSFSTLEIQRTEQGDSAMYLCASSHRTGTSDTQYFGPGTRLTVL.